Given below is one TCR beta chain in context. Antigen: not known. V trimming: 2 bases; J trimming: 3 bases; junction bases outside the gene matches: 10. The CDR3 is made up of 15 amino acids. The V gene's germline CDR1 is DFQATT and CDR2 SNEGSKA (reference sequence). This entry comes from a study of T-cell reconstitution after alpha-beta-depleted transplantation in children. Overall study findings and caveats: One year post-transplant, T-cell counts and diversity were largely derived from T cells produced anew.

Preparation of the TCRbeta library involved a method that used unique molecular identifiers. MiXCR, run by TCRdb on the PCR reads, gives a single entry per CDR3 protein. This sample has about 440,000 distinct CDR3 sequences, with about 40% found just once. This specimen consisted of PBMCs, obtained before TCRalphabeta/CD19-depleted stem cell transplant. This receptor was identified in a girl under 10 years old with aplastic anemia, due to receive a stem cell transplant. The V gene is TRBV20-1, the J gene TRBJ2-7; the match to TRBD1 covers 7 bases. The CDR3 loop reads CSARTQGSKIYEQYF. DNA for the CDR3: TGCAGTGCTAGAACACAGGGGAGTAAGATCTACGAGCAGTACTTC.